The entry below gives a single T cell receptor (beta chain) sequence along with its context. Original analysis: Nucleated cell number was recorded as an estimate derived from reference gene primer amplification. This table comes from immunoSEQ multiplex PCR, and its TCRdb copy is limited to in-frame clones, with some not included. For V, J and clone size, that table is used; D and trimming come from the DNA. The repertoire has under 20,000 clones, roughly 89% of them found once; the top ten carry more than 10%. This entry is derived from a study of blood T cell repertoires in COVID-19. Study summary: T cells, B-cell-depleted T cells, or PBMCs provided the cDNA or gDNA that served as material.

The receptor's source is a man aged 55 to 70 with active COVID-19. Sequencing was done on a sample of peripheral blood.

The CDR3 coding sequence is TGTGCCACCAGCAGATCCGACCAGCGGGGTTACAATGAGCAGTTCTTC. Protein sequence: CATSRSDQRGYNEQFF. V is TRBV15 and J is TRBJ2-1; 7 bases fit TRBD2. The J segment lost 4 bases and the V segment lost 2 bases, leaving 8 bases of the junction unmatched. CDR3 length equals 16 residues. The germline CDR1 and CDR2 sequences are LNHNV and YYDKDF (reference sequence).